The T cell receptor (beta chain) described here comes from a study of CD8 T cells in ankylosing spondylitis (dated by TCRdb to 2016 to 2017). Background for the entire study: The study set out to find disease-linked TCR variants by profiling T cell receptor beta repertoires in ankylosing spondylitis patients and healthy donors. The whole study cohort included some 100 healthy donors and roughly 24 ankylosing spondylitis patients. Peripheral blood samples were taken, and synovial fluid was additionally collected from ankylosing spondylitis patients.

The sequencer listed for this sample is Illumina HiSeq 2500. Quantitative 5'-RACE with molecular barcodes was the method used to prepare the TCR beta libraries. As for the authors' bioinformatics: A new computational method, built on a probabilistic model of VDJ rearrangement, was used to identify disease-linked TCR variants. The public reads were reanalyzed by TCRdb: fastp trimming at Q25, MiXCR alignment, in-frame beta chains only. A single entry per CDR3 protein holds the most common genes and DNA from its merged rows. The V and J calls follow TCRdb's processing rather than the paper's. For this sample the table gives some 130,000 distinct CDR3 sequences, of which about 15% were detected only once. The ten largest clonotypes hold 25% to 40% of the sample. Results and caveats for the whole study, not just this receptor: Significant enrichment of the disease-linked clones was reported in matched synovial fluid samples from ankylosing spondylitis patients. Some TCR beta motif variants had previously been reported in synovial fluid and blood of reactive arthritis patients, which suggested common disease-initiation mechanisms. The disease-linked clones had a CD8+ phenotype and were found at relatively low frequencies in peripheral blood. A TCR beta motif made up of several highly homologous amino acid variants appeared to be characteristic of blood from ankylosing spondylitis patients.

A remark on this clonotype: The clone's antigen remains unknown. The input lacks base qualities; no much larger clone sits a single base away.

The CDR3, from cysteine to phenylalanine, totals 15 residues. Of the read, only the CDR3 DNA is kept; its 45 bases are in frame from base 1. V lost 0 bases and J lost 2 bases, and the count of bases not matched to a germline gene is 4. The CDR1 and CDR2 encoded by the germline V gene are MNHEY and SVGAGI. This sequence originates from a male donor with ankylosing spondylitis. The chain uses TRBV6-5 and TRBJ2-7; a stretch of 7 junction bases matches TRBD2. The sequenced sample was blood, either unsorted or a sorted T cell fraction (not recorded which). The CDR3 in this case is CASSYSASGTYEQYF. The DNA sequence is TGTGCCAGCAGTTACTCGGCTAGCGGAACCTACGAGCAGTACTTC.